This TCR beta chain was sequenced in a study of cytomegalovirus exposure and HLA in healthy donors. Assay: immunoSEQ multiplex PCR; the TCRdb copy retains only in-frame clones and omits some. The data contain some 340,000 clones, about nine tenths of them singletons. Germline assignment: CDR1 MNHEY and CDR2 SMNVEV (reference sequence). The CDR3 has 14 amino acids. With 8 bases removed from V and 4 bases from J, the gap between germline ends came to 17 bases. Points from the study as a whole: Altogether, around 160 TCR beta chains were recorded as cytomegalovirus-associated.

This clone was observed a handful of times. What it recognizes is unknown. This chain uses TRBV27 with TRBJ1-2; the D gene is possibly TRBD1 (5 bases). The sequence was collected from a woman younger than 45 in good health and CMV-seropositive. Sequencing was carried out using PBMCs. The CDR3 loop is CASAGTGRVYGYTF. The CDR3 DNA reads as TGTGCCAGCGCGGGGACCGGGCGTGTCTATGGCTACACCTTC.